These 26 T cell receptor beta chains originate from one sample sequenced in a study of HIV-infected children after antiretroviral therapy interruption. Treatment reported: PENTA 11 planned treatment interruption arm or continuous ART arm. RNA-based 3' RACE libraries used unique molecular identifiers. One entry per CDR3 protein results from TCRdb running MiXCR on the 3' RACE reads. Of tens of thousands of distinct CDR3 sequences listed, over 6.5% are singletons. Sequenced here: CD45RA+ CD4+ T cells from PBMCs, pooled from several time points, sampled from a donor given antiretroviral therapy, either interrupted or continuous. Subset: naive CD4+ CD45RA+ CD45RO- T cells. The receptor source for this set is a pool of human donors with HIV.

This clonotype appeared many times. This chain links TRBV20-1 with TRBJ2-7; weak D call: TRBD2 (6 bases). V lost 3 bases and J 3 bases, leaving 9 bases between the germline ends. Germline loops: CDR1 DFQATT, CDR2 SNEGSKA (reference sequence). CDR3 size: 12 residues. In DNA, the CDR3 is TGCAGTGCTAGTGGTAGCGGCTACGAGCAGTACTTC. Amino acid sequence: CSASGSGYEQYF.

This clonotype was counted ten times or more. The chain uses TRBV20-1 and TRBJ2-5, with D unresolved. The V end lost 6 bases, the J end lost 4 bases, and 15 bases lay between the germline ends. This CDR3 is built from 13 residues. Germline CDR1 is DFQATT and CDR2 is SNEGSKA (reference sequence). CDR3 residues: CSATAGSPETQYF. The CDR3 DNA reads TGCAGTGCCACGGCAGGCAGCCCAGAGACCCAGTACTTC.

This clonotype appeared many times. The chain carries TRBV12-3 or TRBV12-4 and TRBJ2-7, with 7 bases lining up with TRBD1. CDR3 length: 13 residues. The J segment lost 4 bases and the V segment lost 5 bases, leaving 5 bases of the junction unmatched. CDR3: CASSPDRTYEQYF. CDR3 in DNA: TGTGCCAGCAGTCCGGACAGGACTTACGAGCAGTACTTC.

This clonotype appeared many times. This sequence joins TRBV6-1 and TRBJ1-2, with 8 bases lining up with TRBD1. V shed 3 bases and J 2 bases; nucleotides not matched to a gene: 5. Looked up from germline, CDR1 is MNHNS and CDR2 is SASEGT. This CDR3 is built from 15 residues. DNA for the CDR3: TGTGCCAGCAGTGAGTGGACAGGGCGAAACTATGGCTACACCTTC. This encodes CASSEWTGRNYGYTF.

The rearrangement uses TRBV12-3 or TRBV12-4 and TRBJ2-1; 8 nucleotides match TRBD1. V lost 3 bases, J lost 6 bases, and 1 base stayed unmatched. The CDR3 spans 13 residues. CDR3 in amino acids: CASSLTGVNEQFF. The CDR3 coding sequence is TGTGCCAGCAGTTTGACAGGGGTCAATGAGCAGTTCTTC.

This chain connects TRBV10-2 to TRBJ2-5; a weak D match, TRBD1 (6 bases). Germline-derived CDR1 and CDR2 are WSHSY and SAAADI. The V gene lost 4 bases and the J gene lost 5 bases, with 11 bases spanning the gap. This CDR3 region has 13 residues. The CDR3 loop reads CASSVGARETQYF. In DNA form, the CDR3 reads TGCGCCAGCAGTGTGGGGGCTAGGGAGACCCAGTACTTC.

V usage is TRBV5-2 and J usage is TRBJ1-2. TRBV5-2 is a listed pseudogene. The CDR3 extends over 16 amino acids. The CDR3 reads CASNLPENSGSYGYTF. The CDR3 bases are TGTGCCAGCAACTTACCCGAGAATAGCGGTAGCTATGGCTACACCTTC.

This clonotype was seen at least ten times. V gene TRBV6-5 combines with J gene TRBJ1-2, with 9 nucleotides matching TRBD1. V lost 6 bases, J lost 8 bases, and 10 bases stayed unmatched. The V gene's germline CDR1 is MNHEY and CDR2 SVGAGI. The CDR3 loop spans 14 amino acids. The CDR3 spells CASRGTGTQRGYTF. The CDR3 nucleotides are TGTGCCAGCAGGGGGACAGGGACCCAGAGGGGCTACACCTTC.

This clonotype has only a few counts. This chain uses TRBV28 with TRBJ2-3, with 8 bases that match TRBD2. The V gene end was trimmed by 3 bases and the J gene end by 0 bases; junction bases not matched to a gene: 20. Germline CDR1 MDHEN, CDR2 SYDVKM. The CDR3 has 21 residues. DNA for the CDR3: TGTGCCAGCAGTTTTTCCTATCCCGCTACTAGCGGAGGGGCTAGCACAGATACGCAGTATTTT. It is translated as CASSFSYPATSGGASTDTQYF.

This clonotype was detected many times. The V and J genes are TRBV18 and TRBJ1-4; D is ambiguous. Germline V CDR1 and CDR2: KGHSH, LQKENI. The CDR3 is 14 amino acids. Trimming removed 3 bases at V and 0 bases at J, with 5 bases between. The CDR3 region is CASSPGATNEKLFF. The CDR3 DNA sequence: TGTGCCAGCTCACCGGGTGCAACTAATGAAAAACTGTTTTTT.

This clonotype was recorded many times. The CDR3 region has the DNA TGTGCCAGCAGCTTCCGGGACAGGGCTGATTCACCCCTCCACTTT. Translating gives CASSFRDRADSPLHF. The chain employs TRBV7-2 and TRBJ1-6; 9 positions match TRBD1. With V trimmed by 3 bases and J by 8 bases, 5 bases remained unmatched. Per the germline V gene, CDR1 is SGHTA and CDR2 is FQGNSA. The CDR3 sequence is 15 residues long.

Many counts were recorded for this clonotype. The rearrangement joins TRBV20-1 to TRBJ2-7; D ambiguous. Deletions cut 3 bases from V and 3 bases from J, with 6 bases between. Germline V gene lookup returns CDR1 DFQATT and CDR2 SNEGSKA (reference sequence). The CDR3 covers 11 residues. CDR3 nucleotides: TGCAGTGCTAGTTACAGCTACGAGCAGTACTTC. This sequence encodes CSASYSYEQYF.

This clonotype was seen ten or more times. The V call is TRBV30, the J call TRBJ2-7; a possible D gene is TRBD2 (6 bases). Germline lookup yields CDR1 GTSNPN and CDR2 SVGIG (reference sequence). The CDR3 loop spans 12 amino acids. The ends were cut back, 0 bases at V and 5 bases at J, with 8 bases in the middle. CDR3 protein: CAWSVAGNEQYF. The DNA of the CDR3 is TGTGCCTGGAGTGTTGCGGGGAACGAGCAGTACTTC.

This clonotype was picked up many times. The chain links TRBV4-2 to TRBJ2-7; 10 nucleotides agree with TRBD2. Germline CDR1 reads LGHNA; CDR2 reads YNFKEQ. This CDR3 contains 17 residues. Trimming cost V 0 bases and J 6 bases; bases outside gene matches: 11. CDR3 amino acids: CASSQDRLAGAIGEQYF. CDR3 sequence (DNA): TGTGCCAGCAGCCAAGATCGCCTAGCGGGAGCTATTGGCGAGCAGTACTTC.

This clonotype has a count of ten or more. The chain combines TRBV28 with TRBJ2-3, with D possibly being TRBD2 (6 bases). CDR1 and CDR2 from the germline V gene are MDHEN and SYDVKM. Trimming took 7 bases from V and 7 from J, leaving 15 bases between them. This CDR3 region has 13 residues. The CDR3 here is CASINERGNTQYF. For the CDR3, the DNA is TGTGCCAGCATAAACGAGCGCGGGAATACGCAGTATTTT.

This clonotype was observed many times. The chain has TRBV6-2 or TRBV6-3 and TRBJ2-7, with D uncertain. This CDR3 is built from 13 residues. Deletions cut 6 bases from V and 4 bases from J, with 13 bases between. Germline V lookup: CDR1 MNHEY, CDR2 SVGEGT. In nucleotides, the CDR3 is TGTGCCAGCAGAGACACTAACCCATACGAGCAGTACTTC. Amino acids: CASRDTNPYEQYF.

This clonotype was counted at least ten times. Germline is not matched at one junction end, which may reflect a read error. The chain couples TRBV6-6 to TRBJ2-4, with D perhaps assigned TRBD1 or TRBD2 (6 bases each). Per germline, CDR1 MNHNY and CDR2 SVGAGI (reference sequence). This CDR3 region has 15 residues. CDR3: CASGDGRGGQNTLYF. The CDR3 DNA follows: TGTGCCAGCGGTGATGGCAGGGGAGGACAAAACACCTTGTACTTT.

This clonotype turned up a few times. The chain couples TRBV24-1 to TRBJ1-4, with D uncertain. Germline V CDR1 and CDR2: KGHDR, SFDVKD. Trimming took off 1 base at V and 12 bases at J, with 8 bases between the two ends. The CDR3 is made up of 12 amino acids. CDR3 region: CATSDFGQELFF. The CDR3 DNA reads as TGTGCCACCAGTGATTTTGGCCAGGAACTGTTTTTT.

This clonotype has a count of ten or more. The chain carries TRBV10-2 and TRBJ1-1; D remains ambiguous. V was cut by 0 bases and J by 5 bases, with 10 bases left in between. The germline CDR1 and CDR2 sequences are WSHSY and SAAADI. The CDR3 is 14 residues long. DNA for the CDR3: TGCGCCAGCAGTGAGTCTCTGGGGAGGACTGAAGCTTTCTTT. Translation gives CASSESLGRTEAFF.

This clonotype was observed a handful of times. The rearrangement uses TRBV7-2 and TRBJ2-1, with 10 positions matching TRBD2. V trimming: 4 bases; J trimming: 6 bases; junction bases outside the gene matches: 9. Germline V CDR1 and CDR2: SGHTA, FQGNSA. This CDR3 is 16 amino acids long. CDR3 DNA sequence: TGTGCCAGCAGCTCCCAAGGACTAGCGGCAGGCAATGAGCAGTTCTTC. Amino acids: CASSSQGLAAGNEQFF.

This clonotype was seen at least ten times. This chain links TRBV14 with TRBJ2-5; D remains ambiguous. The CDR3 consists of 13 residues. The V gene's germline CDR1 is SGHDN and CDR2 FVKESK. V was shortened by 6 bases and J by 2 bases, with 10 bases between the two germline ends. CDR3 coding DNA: TGTGCCAGCAGTAAATCTACGCAAGAGACCCAGTACTTC. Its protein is CASSKSTQETQYF.

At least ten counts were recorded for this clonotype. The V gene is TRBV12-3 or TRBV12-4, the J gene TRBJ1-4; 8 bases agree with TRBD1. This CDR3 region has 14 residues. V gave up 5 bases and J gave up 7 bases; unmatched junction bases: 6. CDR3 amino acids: CASSTTGGSEKLFF. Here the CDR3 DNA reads TGTGCCAGCAGTACCACAGGGGGGAGTGAAAAACTGTTTTTT.

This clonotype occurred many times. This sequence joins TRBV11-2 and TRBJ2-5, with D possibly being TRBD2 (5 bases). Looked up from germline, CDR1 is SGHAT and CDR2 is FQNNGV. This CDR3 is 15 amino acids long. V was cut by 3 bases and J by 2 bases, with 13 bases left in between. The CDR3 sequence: CASSFGSSQQETQYF. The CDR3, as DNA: TGTGCCAGCAGCTTTGGGTCTAGCCAACAAGAGACCCAGTACTTC.

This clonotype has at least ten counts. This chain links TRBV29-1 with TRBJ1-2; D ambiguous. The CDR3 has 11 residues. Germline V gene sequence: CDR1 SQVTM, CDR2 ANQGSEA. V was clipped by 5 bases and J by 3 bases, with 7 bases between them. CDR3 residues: CSVSYDYGYTF. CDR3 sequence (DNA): TGCAGCGTTTCATACGACTATGGCTACACCTTC.

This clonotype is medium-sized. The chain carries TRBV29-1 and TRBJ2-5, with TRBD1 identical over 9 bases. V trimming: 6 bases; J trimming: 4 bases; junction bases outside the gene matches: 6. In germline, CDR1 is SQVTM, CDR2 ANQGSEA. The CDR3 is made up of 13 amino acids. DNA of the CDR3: TGCAGCGTGGGACAGGGATTCCCAGAGACCCAGTACTTC. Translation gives CSVGQGFPETQYF.

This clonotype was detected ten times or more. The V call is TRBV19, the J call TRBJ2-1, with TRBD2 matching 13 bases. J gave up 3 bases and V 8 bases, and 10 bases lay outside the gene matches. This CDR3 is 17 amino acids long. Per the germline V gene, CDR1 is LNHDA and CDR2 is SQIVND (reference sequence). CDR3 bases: TGTGCCAGTGTTGGACTAGCGGGGGTTCCGAACTACAATGAGCAGTTCTTC. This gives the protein CASVGLAGVPNYNEQFF.